These 25 T cell receptor beta chains originate from one sample sequenced in a study of early T cells in non-severe SARS-CoV-2 infection. TCRdb processed the 5' RACE reads anew with MiXCR; each CDR3 protein has one entry. The sample records tens of thousands of distinct CDR3 sequences, under 15% being singletons. The sample taken for sequencing was whole blood. The source is an adult who was a healthcare worker with PCR-confirmed SARS-CoV-2 infection or an uninfected control (not recorded which).

Only a few counts were recorded for this clonotype. This chain links TRBV12-2 with TRBJ1-3. TRBV12-2 is designated a pseudogene. The CDR3 has 11 amino acids. DNA of the CDR3: TGTGCAAGTCGCGGCGAATACGCCATATATTTT. Amino acid sequence: CASRGEYAIYF.

This clonotype was observed a few times. The J gene is TRBJ2-3, the V gene TRBV7-9; D unresolved. Per the germline V gene, CDR1 is SEHNR and CDR2 is FQNEAQ (reference sequence). Trimming cost V 5 bases and J 1 base, with 10 bases left between them. The CDR3 covers 14 residues. CDR3: CASSRTAGTDTQYF. The CDR3 DNA reads TGTGCCAGCAGCCGGACCGCAGGCACAGATACGCAGTATTTT.

The chain joins TRBV3-1 to TRBJ1-1, with TRBD1 as a possible D gene (6 bases). CDR1 and CDR2 from the germline V gene are LGHDT and YNNKEL (reference sequence). Trimming pared 7 bases from V and 5 bases from J, leaving 11 bases between. The CDR3 length is 12 residues. The CDR3 region is CASNIQGTEAFF. CDR3 nucleotides: TGTGCCAGCAACATACAGGGTACTGAAGCTTTCTTT. Based on the CDR3 plus reference TRBV3-1 and TRBJ1-1, the full variable domain is DTAVSQTPKYLVTQMGNDKSIKCEQNLGHDTMYWYKQDSKKFLKIMFSYNNKELIINETVPNRFSPKSPDKAHLNLHINSLELGDSAVYFCASNIQGTEAFFGQGTRLTVV.

This clonotype was seen only a few times. This sequence joins TRBV5-5 and TRBJ2-6, with TRBD1 matching over 9 bases. The CDR3 covers 18 residues. Per the germline V gene, CDR1 is SGHKS and CDR2 is YYEKEE (reference sequence). With 0 bases clipped from V and 0 bases from J, the junction kept 4 bases outside the gene matches. The CDR3 DNA is TGTGCCAGCAGCTTGGTTAACAGGGGGCCCTCTGGGGCCAACGTCCTGACTTTC. Its protein is CASSLVNRGPSGANVLTF.

Ten or more counts support this clonotype. This chain uses TRBV4-3 with TRBJ2-2; 7 positions match TRBD1. The CDR3 is 14 amino acids. V shed 2 bases and J 6 bases; nucleotides not matched to a gene: 3. The V gene's germline CDR1 is LGHNA and CDR2 YSLEER. The CDR3 DNA reads as TGCGCCAGCAGCCAACCCGACAGGGCCGGGGAGCTGTTTTTT. It encodes CASSQPDRAGELFF.

This clonotype was detected ten times or more. The chain recombines TRBV4-3 with TRBJ1-3, with D hard to call. The CDR3 is 16 residues long. The germline V gene has CDR1 LGHNA and CDR2 YSLEER. V was clipped by 0 bases and J by 0 bases, with 9 bases between them. As DNA, the CDR3 is TGCGCCAGCAGCCAAGATCAGGACCTCTCTGGAAACACCATATATTTT. Amino acid sequence: CASSQDQDLSGNTIYF.

This clonotype was counted only a few times. J is TRBJ1-4 and V is TRBV7-2, with unresolved D. CDR1 and CDR2 from the germline V gene are SGHTA and FQGNSA. With 6 bases removed from V and 8 bases from J, the gap between germline ends came to 10 bases. The CDR3 extends over 12 amino acids. CDR3 loop: CASSTTSEKLFF. The CDR3 DNA follows: TGTGCCAGCAGTACCACGAGCGAAAAACTGTTTTTT.

The CDR3 spells CSASGAGGYQETQYF. The CDR3, as DNA: TGCAGTGCTAGTGGAGCGGGGGGCTACCAAGAGACCCAGTACTTC. The genes are TRBV20-1 and TRBJ2-5, with TRBD2 identical over 9 bases. The CDR3 has 15 residues. The V and J ends lost 3 bases and 0 bases, in that order; junction bases with no gene match: 5. Per germline, CDR1 DFQATT and CDR2 SNEGSKA (reference sequence).

This clonotype has more than one count but fewer than ten. This chain connects TRBV5-4 to TRBJ2-1, with 11 positions matching TRBD2. Per the germline V gene, CDR1 is SGHNT and CDR2 is YYREEE (reference sequence). J was trimmed by 4 bases and V by 5 bases; bases with no gene match: 11. The CDR3 spans 17 residues. CDR3 amino acids: CASSGRLAGGNYNEQFF. The CDR3 coding sequence is TGTGCCAGCAGTGGGAGGCTAGCGGGGGGCAATTACAATGAGCAGTTCTTC. The full variable domain, rest sourced from reference TRBV5-4 and TRBJ2-1, is ETGVTQSPTHLIKTRGQQVTLRCSSQSGHNTVSWYQQALGQGPQFIFQYYREEENGRGNFPPRFSGLQFPNYSSELNVNALELDDSALYLCASSGRLAGGNYNEQFFGPGTRLTVL.

This clonotype has more than one count but fewer than ten. The chain carries TRBV7-9 and TRBJ2-1, with D possibly matching TRBD1 (7 bases). Trimming removed 3 bases at V and 4 bases at J, with 13 bases between. The CDR3 length is 15 residues. Germline V gives CDR1 SEHNR, CDR2 FQNEAQ (reference sequence). This CDR3 is CASSFQGGTYNEQFF. The CDR3 bases are TGTGCCAGCAGCTTCCAGGGGGGTACTTACAATGAGCAGTTCTTC.

This clonotype was seen repeatedly, ten times or more. This chain connects TRBV20-1 to TRBJ1-6; 8 nucleotides line up with TRBD1. The CDR3 has 16 amino acids. V shed 0 bases and J 8 bases; nucleotides not matched to a gene: 9. In germline, CDR1 is DFQATT, CDR2 SNEGSKA (reference sequence). CDR3 nucleotide sequence: TGCAGTGCTAGAGATCGAGGGACAGGAAACCATTCACCCCTCCACTTT. Its protein product is CSARDRGTGNHSPLHF.

There are a few counts of this clonotype. The chain carries TRBV10-3 and TRBJ1-1; 8 bases align to TRBD1. This CDR3 is 16 amino acids long. V was pared by 4 bases and J by 3 bases, with 10 bases of the junction left unmatched. Looked up from germline, CDR1 is ENHRY and CDR2 is SYGVKD. In nucleotides, the CDR3 is TGTGCCATCAGTGTCTCAGAGACAGGGGAGGACACTGAAGCTTTCTTT. Its translation is CAISVSETGEDTEAFF.

V gene TRBV7-2 combines with J gene TRBJ2-2; 8 bases match TRBD2. CDR3 size: 13 residues. Trimming at V came to 5 bases and at J to 4 bases, leaving 0 bases not matched to a gene. Germline loops: CDR1 SGHTA, CDR2 FQGNSA. As DNA, the CDR3 is TGTGCCAGCAGCCGGGGGGGCACCGGGGAGCTGTTTTTT. Its protein is CASSRGGTGELFF.

The CDR3: CSARPPKGGRREKLFF. CDR3 nucleotide sequence: TGCAGTGCTAGACCTCCCAAGGGGGGAAGACGGGAAAAACTGTTTTTT. The gene calls are TRBV20-1 and TRBJ1-4, with D maybe TRBD1 (6 bases). CDR1 is DFQATT, CDR2 SNEGSKA, per germline (reference sequence). The CDR3 loop spans 16 amino acids. The V and J ends lost 2 bases and 8 bases respectively, with 21 bases between them.

This clonotype has ten or more counts. The rearrangement joins TRBV6-2 or TRBV6-3 to TRBJ2-3; 7 nucleotides match TRBD1. Germline trimming cut 6 bases from V and 0 bases from J; bases unmatched to any gene: 9. Germline V gives CDR1 MNHEY, CDR2 SVGEGT. The CDR3 extends over 16 amino acids. CDR3 nucleotides: TGTGCCAGCAGCCGACAGGGCCCTACTAGCACAGATACGCAGTATTTT. Amino acids: CASSRQGPTSTDTQYF.

This clonotype was picked up many times. V is TRBV29-1 and J is TRBJ2-7, with D possibly being TRBD2 (6 bases). The CDR3 totals 12 residues. Germline values: CDR1 SQVTM, CDR2 ANQGSEA. The V and J ends lost 0 bases and 9 bases respectively, with 12 bases between them. The CDR3: CSVEDEVGGQYF. The CDR3 nucleotides read TGCAGCGTTGAAGATGAGGTGGGAGGGCAGTACTTC.

As regards this clonotype: It may be a read error: a sequence one base away is much more abundant. CDR3 sequence: CASSQERVAYTGELFF. In DNA form, the CDR3 reads TGTGCCAGCAGCCAAGAACGGGTAGCTTACACCGGGGAGCTGTTTTTT. The rearrangement uses TRBV4-2 and TRBJ2-2; D ambiguous. The germline gives CDR1 LGHNA, CDR2 YNFKEQ. CDR3 length: 16 amino acids. V was shortened by 0 bases and J by 3 bases, with 11 bases between the two germline ends.

The V call is TRBV19, the J call TRBJ2-7; 8 positions agree with TRBD1. The V gene end was trimmed by 4 bases and the J gene end by 4 bases; junction bases not matched to a gene: 9. Germline CDR1 LNHDA, CDR2 SQIVND (reference sequence). The CDR3 consists of 15 residues. CDR3: CASSTYWDRRYEQYF. CDR3 bases: TGTGCCAGTAGTACCTATTGGGACAGGAGATACGAGCAGTACTTC.

This clonotype has a handful of counts. The gene calls are TRBV7-9 and TRBJ1-3, with 7 bases fitting TRBD1. The CDR3 contains 15 residues. Germline CDR1 reads SEHNR; CDR2 reads FQNEAQ (reference sequence). Trimming at V came to 2 bases and at J to 2 bases, leaving 3 bases not matched to a gene. The CDR3 region is CASSLSTGTGNTIYF. The CDR3, as DNA: TGTGCCAGCAGCTTATCGACAGGGACTGGAAACACCATATATTTT.

CDR3 region: CASSRRGASYEQYF. The CDR3 region has the DNA TGTGCCAGCAGCCGGCGGGGGGCCTCCTACGAGCAGTACTTC. The chain recombines TRBV21-1 with TRBJ2-7; the D call in the table, TRBD1, was not verified against the DNA. TRBV21-1 constitutes a pseudogene. The CDR3 totals 14 residues.

V usage is TRBV20-1 and J usage is TRBJ1-1, with 7 positions matching TRBD1. The CDR3 contains 13 residues. Germline V gene lookup returns CDR1 DFQATT and CDR2 SNEGSKA (reference sequence). V was pared by 3 bases and J by 5 bases, with 6 bases of the junction left unmatched. CDR3 coding DNA: TGCAGTGCTAGTTACAGGGGAGGGACTGAAGCTTTCTTT. It codes for CSASYRGGTEAFF.

This clonotype was detected many times. V gene TRBV2 combines with J gene TRBJ1-6; D is unclear. This CDR3 region has 12 residues. Trimming removed 7 bases from V and 9 bases from J, with 10 bases in between. Germline lookup yields CDR1 SNHLY and CDR2 FYNNEI. CDR3 region: CASKGLSSPLHF. The CDR3, as DNA: TGTGCCAGCAAAGGACTGTCTTCACCCCTCCACTTT.

The chain couples TRBV7-6 to TRBJ2-3; 9 bases match TRBD1. V trimming: 1 base; J trimming: 2 bases; junction bases outside the gene matches: 19. This CDR3 is built from 21 residues. The V gene's germline CDR1 is SGHVS and CDR2 FNYEAQ. In DNA, the CDR3 is TGTGCCAGCAGCTTAGAAGAGGGCGGGGCGACAGGGGGAGAATTCACAGATACGCAGTATTTT. Translated, it gives CASSLEEGGATGGEFTDTQYF.

This clonotype has just a few counts. The V gene is TRBV29-1, the J gene TRBJ1-6; D is unclear. The ends were cut back, 4 bases at V and 9 bases at J, with 13 bases in the middle. Germline V gene sequence: CDR1 SQVTM, CDR2 ANQGSEA. This CDR3 is 13 amino acids long. The CDR3 nucleotides read TGCAGCGTTGGTCATCCGCGAGGTTCACCCCTCCACTTT. It encodes CSVGHPRGSPLHF.

This clonotype appeared a few times. The CDR3 nucleotides are TGCGCCAGCAGTTCTAGACATCCAAATCAGCCCCAGCATTTT. As protein: CASSSRHPNQPQHF. The J gene is TRBJ1-5, the V gene TRBV4-1; no reliable D call. Germline lookup yields CDR1 MGHRA and CDR2 YSYEKL. This CDR3 is built from 14 residues. V lost 6 bases and J lost 4, with 13 bases in between.